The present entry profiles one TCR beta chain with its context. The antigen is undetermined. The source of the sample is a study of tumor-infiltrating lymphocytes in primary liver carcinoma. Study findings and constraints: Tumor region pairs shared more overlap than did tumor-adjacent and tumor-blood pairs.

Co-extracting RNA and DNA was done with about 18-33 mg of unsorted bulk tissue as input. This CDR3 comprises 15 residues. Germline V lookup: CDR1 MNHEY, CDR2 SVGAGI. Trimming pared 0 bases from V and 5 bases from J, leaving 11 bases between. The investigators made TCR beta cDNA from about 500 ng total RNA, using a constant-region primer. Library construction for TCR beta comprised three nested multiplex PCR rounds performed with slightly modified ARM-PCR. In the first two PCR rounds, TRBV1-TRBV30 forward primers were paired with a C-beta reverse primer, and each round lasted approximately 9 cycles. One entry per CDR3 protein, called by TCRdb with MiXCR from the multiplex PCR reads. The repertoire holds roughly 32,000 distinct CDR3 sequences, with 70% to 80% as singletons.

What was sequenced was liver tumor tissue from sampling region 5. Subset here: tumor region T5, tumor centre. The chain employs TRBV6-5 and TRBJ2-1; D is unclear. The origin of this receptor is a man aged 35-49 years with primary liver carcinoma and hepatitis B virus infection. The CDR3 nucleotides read TGTGCCAGCAGTTACTCGGCTATCGGTCACAATGAGCAGTTCTTC. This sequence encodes CASSYSAIGHNEQFF.